Below, 11 T cell receptor beta chains from the same sample are listed, as sequenced in a study of T cells in Graves' hyperthyroidism and ophthalmopathy. RNA transcripts yielded amplified TCR beta CDR3 regions. HTBI primers drove first-round RT-PCR of the TCR CDR3. TCRdb analysed the multiplex PCR reads with MiXCR anew, one entry per CDR3 protein. Of fewer than 900,000 distinct CDR3 sequences listed, over 15% were seen once; the top ten hold under 10%. Input material: blood. Source of these receptors: a young man with Graves' hyperthyroidism.

This chain links TRBV30 with TRBJ1-5, with D hard to call. Per germline, CDR1 GTSNPN and CDR2 SVGIG (reference sequence). The ends were cut back, 1 base at V and 2 bases at J, with 6 bases in the middle. The CDR3 loop spans 13 amino acids. The CDR3 DNA reads TGTGCCTGGAGTGAAATGGGCAATCAGCCCCAGCATTTT. It specifies CAWSEMGNQPQHF.

This clonotype was found many times. The J gene is TRBJ2-4, the V gene TRBV28; no firm D call. The V end lost 10 bases, the J end lost 8 bases, and 18 bases lay between the germline ends. Germline V gene data show CDR1 as MDHEN and CDR2 as SYDVKM. The CDR3 is 13 amino acids. The CDR3 coding sequence is TGTGCCACCTGGAGTTGCTGCTTCGACATTCAGTACTTC. Amino acid sequence: CATWSCCFDIQYF.

This clonotype occurred a few times. This sequence joins TRBV27 and TRBJ2-3; the match to TRBD2 covers 7 bases. In germline, CDR1 is MNHEY, CDR2 SMNVEV (reference sequence). J lost 2 bases, V lost 2 bases, and 10 bases had no gene match. The CDR3 has 17 residues. In nucleotides, the CDR3 is TGTGCCAGCAGTTTAAACTTCGCGGGAGTCCCCACAGATACGCAGTATTTT. It translates to CASSLNFAGVPTDTQYF.

The gene calls are TRBV6-1 and TRBJ2-5; the D is unclear. Germline lookup yields CDR1 MNHNS and CDR2 SASEGT. The CDR3 contains 13 residues. V lost 7 bases to trimming and J lost 1 base, with 10 bases between them. CDR3 in amino acids: CASNPRSQETQYF. In DNA form, the CDR3 reads TGTGCCAGCAACCCGCGCAGCCAAGAGACCCAGTACTTC.

The chain combines TRBV20-1 with TRBJ2-7, with 15 bases that match TRBD2. The CDR3 is 17 amino acids. The junction had 6 bases not matched to a gene; V was cut back by 0 bases and J by 3 bases. Germline V gene sequence: CDR1 DFQATT, CDR2 SNEGSKA (reference sequence). CDR3 coding DNA: TGCAGTGCTAGAGATAGGACTAGCGGGAGGGCCCTCTACGAGCAGTACTTC. Translating gives CSARDRTSGRALYEQYF.

This clonotype was detected ten times or more. The chain carries TRBV3-1 and TRBJ2-5, with TRBD2 as a possible D gene (5 bases). In germline, CDR1 is LGHDT, CDR2 YNNKEL (reference sequence). V lost 2 bases, J lost 9 bases, and 7 bases lay in between. The length of the CDR3 is 11 residues. CDR3 bases: TGTGCCAGCAGCCAACGCGGGTCCCAGTACTTC. It codes for CASSQRGSQYF.

This chain joins TRBV6-1 and TRBJ2-5; 9 bases fit TRBD2. This CDR3 has 17 residues. V lost 5 bases, J lost 5 bases, and 15 bases stayed unmatched. Per germline, CDR1 MNHNS and CDR2 SASEGT. Written as DNA, the CDR3 is TGTGCCAGCAGTATCCTTAGCGGGAGTGCCGGACGGGAGACCCAGTACTTC. As protein: CASSILSGSAGRETQYF.

As concerns this clonotype: No conserved phenylalanine or tryptophan is present at the end of the CDR3, so a read error is the likely explanation. The chain recombines TRBV5-1 with TRBJ2-1; no clear D. Germline CDR1 SGHRS, CDR2 YFSETQ. V lost 6 bases to trimming and J lost 0 bases, with 13 bases between them. CDR3 length: 15 residues. CDR3 protein: CASNLESGSYNEQFL. The CDR3 coding sequence is TGCGCCAGCAATCTAGAATCAGGCTCCTACAATGAGCAGTTCCTC.

This clonotype was observed a handful of times. V usage is TRBV28 and J usage is TRBJ2-1, with 7 bases lining up with TRBD2. CDR3 size: 14 residues. With V trimmed by 6 bases and J by 4 bases, 6 bases remained unmatched. Looked up from germline, CDR1 is MDHEN and CDR2 is SYDVKM. The CDR3 DNA follows: TGTGCCAGCAGCTCGGGAGGCCGTTACAATGAGCAGTTCTTC. Translated: CASSSGGRYNEQFF.

This clonotype was seen a handful of times. V gene TRBV6-1 combines with J gene TRBJ2-7; D might be TRBD1 or TRBD2, each matching 5 bases. V was shortened by 6 bases and J by 9 bases, with 15 bases between the two germline ends. The CDR3 contains 12 residues. CDR1 is MNHNS and CDR2 is SASEGT in the germline V gene. The CDR3 DNA reads TGTGCCAGCAGCCCGATGGGGACGGGGCAGTACTTC. Protein product: CASSPMGTGQYF.

This clonotype appeared many times. The chain employs TRBV28 and TRBJ1-5, with TRBD1 as a possible D gene (5 bases). The V and J ends lost 10 bases and 0 bases respectively, with 16 bases between them. Germline V CDR1 and CDR2: MDHEN, SYDVKM. The CDR3 is 15 amino acids. CDR3 DNA: TGTGCCACCCTGCTGGGGGGTAATAGCAATCAGCCCCAGCATTTT. Translation: CATLLGGNSNQPQHF.